This entry lists 26 T cell receptor beta chains sequenced from one sample in a study of persistence of HIV-infected CD4 T cells. Nonspecific anti-CD3/anti-CD28 bead stimulation represents the broad CD4+ T cell repertoire. CD4+ T cells upregulating both CD40 ligand and CD69 were sorted as responding cells. This was the immunoSEQ version 4 assay in survey mode. Using immunoSEQ multiplex PCR, the repertoire was profiled, and TCRdb retains in-frame clones only, with some absent. The table shows about 43,000 clones, with approximately 88% occurring only once. No antigens are known for them. This material consisted of CD4+ T cells sorted from PBMCs after approximately 18-hour stimulation, taken from a patient who received antiretroviral therapy. These receptors all stem from an adult man with HIV who was CMV-seropositive.

The rearrangement joins TRBV3-1 (or the pseudogene TRBV3-2) to TRBJ2-2; D is undetermined. In germline, CDR1 is LGHDT, CDR2 YNNKEL (reference sequence). Trimming removed 4 bases at V and 5 bases at J, with 11 bases between. This CDR3 region has 14 residues. Here the CDR3 reads CASSLTTATGELFF. The CDR3 coding sequence is TGTGCCAGCAGCCTCACGACTGCGACCGGGGAGCTGTTTTTT.

The chain joins TRBV18 to TRBJ2-7, with TRBD1 matching over 7 bases. The length of the CDR3 is 15 residues. The V and J ends lost 2 bases and 0 bases, in that order; junction bases with no gene match: 4. CDR1 KGHSH and CDR2 LQKENI come from the germline V gene. Here the CDR3 reads CASSPSAGGSYEQYF. The CDR3 DNA sequence: TGTGCCAGCTCACCATCGGCAGGGGGCTCCTACGAGCAGTACTTC.

The rearrangement links TRBV6-5 to TRBJ1-1; 7 bases line up with TRBD1. This CDR3 has 15 amino acids. Trimming at V came to 6 bases and at J to 0 bases, leaving 7 bases not matched to a gene. Germline CDR1 and CDR2: MNHEY and SVGAGI. CDR3 sequence: CASSGQATMNTEAFF. In DNA, the CDR3 is TGTGCCAGCAGCGGACAGGCTACCATGAACACTGAAGCTTTCTTT.

The chain combines TRBV5-1 with TRBJ2-7; D is uncertain. The germline V gene has CDR1 SGHRS and CDR2 YFSETQ. This CDR3 is 13 amino acids long. Between the trimmed V and J ends, which lost 0 bases and 3 bases, there was a span of 7 bases. CDR3 sequence: CASSLEASYEQYF. The CDR3 coding sequence is TGCGCCAGCAGCTTGGAGGCTAGCTACGAGCAGTACTTC.

The rearrangement links TRBV24-1 to TRBJ1-5, with no clear D. V gave up 4 bases and J gave up 7 bases, with 7 bases separating them. This CDR3 comprises 12 residues. CDR1 is KGHDR and CDR2 is SFDVKD in the germline V gene. The CDR3 spells CATSDQGQPQHF. The CDR3 DNA reads as TGTGCCACCAGTGACCAAGGGCAGCCCCAGCATTTT.

V usage is TRBV2 and J usage is TRBJ2-7; D possibly corresponds to TRBD1 (6 bases). Trimming pared 6 bases from V and 6 bases from J, leaving 9 bases between. The CDR3 has 11 residues. Germline assignment: CDR1 SNHLY and CDR2 FYNNEI. DNA of the CDR3: TGTGCCAGCAGACAGGGAAGCGAGCAGTACTTC. This sequence encodes CASRQGSEQYF.

The table lists this clone with a count of one. The rearrangement uses TRBV5-1 and TRBJ2-7; TRBD1 aligns across 11 bases. CDR3 length: 14 residues. The V gene end was trimmed by 4 bases and the J gene end by 5 bases; junction bases not matched to a gene: 5. In germline, CDR1 is SGHRS, CDR2 YFSETQ. In DNA form, the CDR3 reads TGCGCCAGCAGCCGGACAGGGGGCATCGACGAGCAGTACTTC. Its translation: CASSRTGGIDEQYF. Together with reference TRBV5-1 and TRBJ2-7, the CDR3 gives the full variable domain: KAGVTQTPRYLIKTRGQQVTLSCSPISGHRSVSWYQQTPGQGLQFLFEYFSETQRNKGNFPGRFSGRQFSNSRSEMNVSTLELGDSALYLCASSRTGGIDEQYFGPGTRLTVT.

This sequence joins TRBV3-1 (or the pseudogene TRBV3-2) and TRBJ1-1, with a possible D match to TRBD1 (5 bases). This CDR3 has 13 residues. V lost 3 bases to trimming and J lost 5 bases, with 10 bases between them. Germline V CDR1 and CDR2: LGHDT, YNNKEL (reference sequence). In DNA form, the CDR3 reads TGTGCCAGCAGCCAGGGGGGGGGAACTGAAGCTTTCTTT. Translation: CASSQGGGTEAFF.

This clone is a singleton in its sample. The same CDR3 also results from other DNA sequences found in this sample. This sequence joins TRBV28 and TRBJ1-2; D remains ambiguous. The CDR3 length is 12 residues. The V end was cut by 6 bases, the J end by 4 bases, with 9 bases between. Germline CDR1 reads MDHEN; CDR2 reads SYDVKM. The CDR3 here is CASRRTGYGYTF. DNA of the CDR3: TGTGCCAGCAGACGGACGGGCTATGGCTACACCTTC.

The chain carries TRBV7-6 and TRBJ1-6; 10 nucleotides line up with TRBD1. Germline loops: CDR1 SGHVS, CDR2 FNYEAQ. V was pared by 2 bases and J by 10 bases, with 8 bases of the junction left unmatched. The CDR3 is 16 residues long. The CDR3 DNA reads as TGTGCCAGCAGCTTAAGACAGGGGGCTTTAGGATCACCCCTCCACTTT. As protein: CASSLRQGALGSPLHF.

The genes are TRBV21-1 and TRBJ1-2. TRBV21-1 is termed a pseudogene. The length of the CDR3 is 14 residues. This chain's CDR3 is CASSKVSTTYGYTF. CDR3 nucleotides: TGTGCCAGCAGCAAAGTGTCAACTACCTATGGCTACACCTTC.

This CDR3 reads CASRRSGNTEAFF. The DNA of the CDR3 is TGTGCCAGCAGAAGGTCGGGGAACACTGAAGCTTTCTTT. The rearrangement joins TRBV6-5 to TRBJ1-1; D uncertain. The CDR3 length is 13 residues. The V gene's germline CDR1 is MNHEY and CDR2 SVGAGI. V lost 6 bases, J lost 1 base, and 9 bases lay in between.

The chain recombines TRBV3-1 (or the pseudogene TRBV3-2) with TRBJ1-3; D gene uncertain. The CDR3 loop spans 14 amino acids. Trimming left V 4 bases short and J 1 base short, with 8 bases between. Germline V gene sequence: CDR1 LGHDT, CDR2 YNNKEL (reference sequence). This chain's CDR3 is CASSLAESGNTIYF. The CDR3 DNA reads as TGTGCCAGCAGCCTTGCGGAATCTGGAAACACCATATATTTT.

The CDR3 bases are TGTGCCAGCAGCTTAAAGGGGGGAGGCTACACCTTC. Translation gives CASSLKGGGYTF. This rearrangement joins TRBV7-7 to TRBJ1-2; D may be TRBD1 (6 bases). The CDR3 is 12 residues long. The V gene's germline CDR1 is SSHAT and CDR2 FNYEAQ (reference sequence). V lost 2 bases and J lost 8, with 9 bases in between.

On this clone itself: This CDR3 is also generated by other DNA sequences in the sample. The J gene is TRBJ1-3, the V gene TRBV9; 8 bases agree with TRBD1. CDR1 and CDR2 from the germline V gene are SGDLS and YYNGEE. With 2 bases clipped from V and 0 bases from J, the junction kept 1 base outside the gene matches. The CDR3 covers 15 residues. The CDR3 DNA sequence: TGTGCCAGCAGCGTTCAGGGGGCCTCTGGAAACACCATATATTTT. Translating gives CASSVQGASGNTIYF.

The chain links TRBV19 to TRBJ2-4, with 7 bases that match TRBD2. Germline values: CDR1 LNHDA, CDR2 SQIVND (reference sequence). After removal of 5 bases from V and 7 bases from J, the junction contained 8 bases not matched to a gene. The CDR3 runs to 14 residues. CDR3 nucleotide sequence: TGTGCCAGTAGTCCCCGGGGAGGGCAGAACATTCAGTACTTC. Translation gives CASSPRGGQNIQYF.

This sequence joins TRBV3-1 (or the pseudogene TRBV3-2) and TRBJ2-6; 8 bases agree with TRBD1. The ends lost 4 bases at V and 2 bases at J; junction bases unmatched: 13. Germline CDR1 and CDR2: LGHDT and YNNKEL (reference sequence). The CDR3 loop spans 19 amino acids. This CDR3 reads CASSPANRGIGAGANVLTF. CDR3 coding DNA: TGTGCCAGCAGCCCGGCTAACAGGGGGATCGGCGCTGGGGCCAACGTCCTGACTTTC.

This chain joins TRBV3-1 (or the pseudogene TRBV3-2) and TRBJ2-1; D gene unclear. The CDR3 is 14 amino acids. In germline, CDR1 is LGHDT, CDR2 YNNKEL (reference sequence). Trimming removed 3 bases from V and 8 bases from J, with 14 bases in between. CDR3 sequence reads: CASSQSNFRDEQFF. CDR3 DNA sequence: TGTGCCAGCAGCCAGTCGAACTTTAGGGATGAGCAGTTCTTC.

The chain has TRBV4-2 and TRBJ1-4, with D perhaps matching TRBD1 (5 bases). The CDR3 has 14 amino acids. Trimming stripped 4 bases from V and 4 bases from J, with 10 bases between. Germline CDR1 and CDR2: LGHNA and YNFKEQ. The CDR3 DNA reads TGTGCCAGCAGCCCGGGGGGAGATAATGAAAAACTGTTTTTT. Its protein product is CASSPGGDNEKLFF.

This rearrangement joins TRBV7-2 to TRBJ1-3, with D unresolved. CDR1 and CDR2 from the germline V gene are SGHTA and FQGNSA. The CDR3 totals 16 residues. V shed 1 base and J shed 2 bases, with 12 bases lying between them. DNA for the CDR3: TGTGCCAGCAGCTTAGGGTCCTTGCCCCCTGGAAACACCATATATTTT. Its translation is CASSLGSLPPGNTIYF.

This clone showed up just a few times. The chain recombines TRBV4-1 with TRBJ1-1; no firm D call. The length of the CDR3 is 13 residues. V lost 1 base, J lost 0 bases, and 3 bases lay in between. CDR1 MGHRA and CDR2 YSYEKL come from the germline V gene. CDR3 protein: CASSQVLNTEAFF. The CDR3, as DNA: TGCGCCAGCAGCCAAGTTTTGAACACTGAAGCTTTCTTT.

The sample holds one count of this clone. The gene calls are TRBV19 and TRBJ1-3; 9 bases line up with TRBD1. The CDR3 length is 13 residues. Germline loops: CDR1 LNHDA, CDR2 SQIVND (reference sequence). V lost 8 bases and J lost 8; bases outside the gene matches: 7. The CDR3 nucleotides read TGTGCCAGTCAGGACAGGGGCGGAGACACCATATATTTT. It is translated as CASQDRGGDTIYF.

This chain links TRBV4-2 with TRBJ1-3; TRBD1 matches at 10 bases. CDR3 length: 17 amino acids. The trim removed 1 base at V and 0 bases at J, leaving 3 bases unmatched. CDR1 and CDR2 (germline): LGHNA, YNFKEQ. In DNA, the CDR3 is TGTGCCAGCAGCCAAGGGACAGGGGGGACCTCTGGAAACACCATATATTTT. The encoded protein is CASSQGTGGTSGNTIYF.

The DNA for the CDR3 is TGTGCCAGTCACCTGAGGGATGGTCAGCCCCAGCATTTT. It translates to CASHLRDGQPQHF. V usage is TRBV19 and J usage is TRBJ1-5; no definite D call. The V end lost 8 bases, the J end lost 6 bases, and 14 bases lay between the germline ends. From germline, CDR1 is LNHDA and CDR2 SQIVND (reference sequence). The CDR3 spans 13 residues.

The V gene is TRBV3-1 (or the pseudogene TRBV3-2), the J gene TRBJ1-6, with 10 bases aligning to TRBD1. Germline V gene data show CDR1 as LGHDT and CDR2 as YNNKEL (reference sequence). J gave up 5 bases and V 4 bases, and 20 bases lay outside the gene matches. The CDR3 runs to 21 residues. This CDR3 is CASSLYPPGQGSLGNNSPLHF. The CDR3 coding sequence is TGTGCCAGCAGCCTATACCCTCCGGGACAGGGGTCTCTAGGGAATAATTCACCCCTCCACTTT.

The chain links TRBV7-2 to TRBJ2-7; D might be TRBD2 (6 bases). This CDR3 has 14 amino acids. The V gene lost 4 bases and the J gene lost 4 bases, with 14 bases spanning the gap. The V gene's germline CDR1 is SGHTA and CDR2 FQGNSA. CDR3 loop: CASSSHQLAYEQYF. The CDR3 DNA is TGTGCCAGCAGCTCGCATCAACTAGCTTACGAGCAGTACTTC.